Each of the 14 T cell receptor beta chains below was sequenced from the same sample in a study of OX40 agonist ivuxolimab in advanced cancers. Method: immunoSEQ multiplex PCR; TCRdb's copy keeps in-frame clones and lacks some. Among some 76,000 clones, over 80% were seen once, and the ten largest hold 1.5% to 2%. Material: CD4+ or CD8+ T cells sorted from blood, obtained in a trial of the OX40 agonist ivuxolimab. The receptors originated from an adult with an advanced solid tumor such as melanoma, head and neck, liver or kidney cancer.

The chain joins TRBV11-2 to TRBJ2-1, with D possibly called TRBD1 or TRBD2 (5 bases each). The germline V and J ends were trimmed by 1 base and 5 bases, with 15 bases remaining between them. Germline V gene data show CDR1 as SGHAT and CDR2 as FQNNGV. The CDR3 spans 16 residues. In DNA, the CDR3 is TGTGCCAGCAGCTTAGTTGCTAGCAGGGTCCACAATGAGCAGTTCTTC. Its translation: CASSLVASRVHNEQFF.

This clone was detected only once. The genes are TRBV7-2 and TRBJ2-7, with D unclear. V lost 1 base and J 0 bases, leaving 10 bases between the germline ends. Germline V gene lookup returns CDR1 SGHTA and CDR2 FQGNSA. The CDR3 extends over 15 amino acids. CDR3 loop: CASSLVTDISYEQYF. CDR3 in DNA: TGTGCCAGCAGCTTAGTGACGGATATCTCCTACGAGCAGTACTTC.

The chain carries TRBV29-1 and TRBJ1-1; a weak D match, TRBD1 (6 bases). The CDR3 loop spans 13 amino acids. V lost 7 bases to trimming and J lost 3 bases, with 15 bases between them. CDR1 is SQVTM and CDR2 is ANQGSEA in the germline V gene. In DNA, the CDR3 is TGCAGCGGAGAGGGGGACACCGACACTGAAGCTTTCTTT. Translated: CSGEGDTDTEAFF.

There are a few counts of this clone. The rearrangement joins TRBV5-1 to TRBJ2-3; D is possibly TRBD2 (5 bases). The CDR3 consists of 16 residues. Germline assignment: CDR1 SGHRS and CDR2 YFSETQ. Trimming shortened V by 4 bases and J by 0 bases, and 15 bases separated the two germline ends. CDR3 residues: CASSINGLGSTDTQYF. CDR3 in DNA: TGCGCCAGCAGCATAAACGGACTGGGGAGCACAGATACGCAGTATTTT.

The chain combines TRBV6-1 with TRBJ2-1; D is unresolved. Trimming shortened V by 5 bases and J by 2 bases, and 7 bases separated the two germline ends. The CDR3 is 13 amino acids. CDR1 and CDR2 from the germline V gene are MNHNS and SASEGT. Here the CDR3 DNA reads TGTGCCAGCAGTCCTCGTACCTACAATGAGCAGTTCTTC. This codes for CASSPRTYNEQFF.

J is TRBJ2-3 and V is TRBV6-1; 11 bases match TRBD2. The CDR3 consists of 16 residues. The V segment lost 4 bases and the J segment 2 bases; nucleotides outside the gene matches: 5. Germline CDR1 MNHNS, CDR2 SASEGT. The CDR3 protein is CASSARTSGYTDTQYF. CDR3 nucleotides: TGTGCCAGCAGTGCCCGGACTAGCGGGTACACAGATACGCAGTATTTT.

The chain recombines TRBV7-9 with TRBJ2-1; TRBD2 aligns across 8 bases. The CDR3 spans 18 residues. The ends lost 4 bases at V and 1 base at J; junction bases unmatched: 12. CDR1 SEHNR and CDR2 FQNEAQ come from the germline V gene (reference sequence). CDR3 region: CASSYRIGTRASYNEQFF. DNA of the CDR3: TGTGCCAGCAGCTATAGAATAGGGACTAGGGCTTCCTACAATGAGCAGTTCTTC.

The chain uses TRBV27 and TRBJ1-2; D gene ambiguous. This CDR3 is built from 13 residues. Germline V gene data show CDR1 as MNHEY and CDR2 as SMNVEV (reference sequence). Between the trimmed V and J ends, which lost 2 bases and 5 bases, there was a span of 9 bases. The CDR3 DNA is TGTGCCAGCAGTTTAGACCCTGGGTATGGCTACACCTTC. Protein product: CASSLDPGYGYTF.

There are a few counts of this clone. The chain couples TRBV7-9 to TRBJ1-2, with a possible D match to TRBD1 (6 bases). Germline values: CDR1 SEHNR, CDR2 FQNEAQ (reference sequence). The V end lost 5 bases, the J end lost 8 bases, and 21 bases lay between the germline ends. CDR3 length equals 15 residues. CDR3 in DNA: TGTGCCAGCAGCCCCACAACTCGTCTGACAGGCGGCTACACCTTC. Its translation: CASSPTTRLTGGYTF.

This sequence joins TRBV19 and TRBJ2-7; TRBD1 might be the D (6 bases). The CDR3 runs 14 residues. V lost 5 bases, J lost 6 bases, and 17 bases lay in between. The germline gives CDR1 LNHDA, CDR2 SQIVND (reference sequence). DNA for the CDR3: TGTGCCAGTAGTGCCCGTGGGGGCTTGCGCGAGCAGTACTTC. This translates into CASSARGGLREQYF.

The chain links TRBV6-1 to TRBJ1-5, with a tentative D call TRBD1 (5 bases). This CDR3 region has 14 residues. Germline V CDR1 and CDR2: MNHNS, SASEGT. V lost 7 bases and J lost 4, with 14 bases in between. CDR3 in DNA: TGTGCCAGCACTACTTCAGGGCATAATCAGCCCCAGCATTTT. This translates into CASTTSGHNQPQHF.

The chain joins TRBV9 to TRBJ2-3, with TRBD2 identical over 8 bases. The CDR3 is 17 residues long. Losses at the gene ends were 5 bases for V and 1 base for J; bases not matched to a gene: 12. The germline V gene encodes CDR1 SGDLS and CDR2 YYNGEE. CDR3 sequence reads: CASRRGALYRGTDTQYF. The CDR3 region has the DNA TGTGCCAGCAGGCGGGGGGCGCTTTATCGGGGCACAGATACGCAGTATTTT.

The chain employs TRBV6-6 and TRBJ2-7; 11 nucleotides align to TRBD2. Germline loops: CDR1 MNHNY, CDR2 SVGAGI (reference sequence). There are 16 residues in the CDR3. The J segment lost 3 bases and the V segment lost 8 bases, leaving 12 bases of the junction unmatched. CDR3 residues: CASRHSNLAGGYEQYF. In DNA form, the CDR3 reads TGTGCCAGCCGACATTCGAATCTAGCGGGAGGCTACGAGCAGTACTTC.

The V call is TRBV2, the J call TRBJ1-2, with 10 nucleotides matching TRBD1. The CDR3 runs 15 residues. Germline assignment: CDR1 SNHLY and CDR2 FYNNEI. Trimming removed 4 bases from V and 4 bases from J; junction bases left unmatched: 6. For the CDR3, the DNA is TGTGCCAGCAGTGTCCGGACAGGGGGAGCCTATGGCTACACCTTC. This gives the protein CASSVRTGGAYGYTF.